The 31 T cell receptor beta chains below come from one sample, sequenced in a study of healthy donors' naive CD4 and CD8 T cells. TCR libraries were built from approximately 0.55 ug of total RNA by linear amplification. MiXCR was run by TCRdb on the reads, yielding one entry per CDR3 protein. The table has some 190,000 distinct CDR3 sequences, about 74% seen once. The specimen was naive CD4+ and CD8+ T cells sorted from blood, pooled from several donors. Receptors originate from a pool of human donors in good health; the sample pools cells from several healthy donors.

This chain connects TRBV24-1 to TRBJ2-5; 9 nucleotides line up with TRBD1. V shed 9 bases, J shed 2 bases, and the junction held 6 bases outside the gene matches. Germline CDR1 reads KGHDR; CDR2 reads SFDVKD. The CDR3 contains 14 residues. CDR3 DNA sequence: TGTGCCACCGGCGGGACAGGGTTGCAAGAGACCCAGTACTTC. This encodes CATGGTGLQETQYF.

A few counts support this clonotype. In DNA, the CDR3 is TGTGCCACCTTCCCGGGACAGGGGTCCCACGAGCAGTACTTC. This translates into CATFPGQGSHEQYF. The V and J genes are TRBV27 and TRBJ2-7; TRBD1 aligns across 10 bases. The J segment lost 5 bases and the V segment lost 10 bases, leaving 11 bases of the junction unmatched. The CDR3 sequence is 14 residues long. The V gene's germline CDR1 is MNHEY and CDR2 SMNVEV (reference sequence).

The chain couples TRBV29-1 to TRBJ2-6; TRBD1 is a possible D gene (6 bases). This CDR3 is 15 amino acids long. CDR1 SQVTM and CDR2 ANQGSEA come from the germline V gene. The V gene lost 4 bases and the J gene lost 0 bases, with 10 bases spanning the gap. DNA for the CDR3: TGCAGCGTTGTGGGACAAATCTCTGGGGCCAACGTCCTGACTTTC. Encoded protein: CSVVGQISGANVLTF.

The chain carries TRBV5-1 and TRBJ1-1, with D perhaps matching TRBD1 (6 bases). Trimming stripped 4 bases from V and 0 bases from J, with 10 bases between. This CDR3 region has 14 residues. Germline CDR1 is SGHRS and CDR2 is YFSETQ. The CDR3 region is CASSMDSMNTEAFF. Here the CDR3 DNA reads TGCGCCAGCAGCATGGACAGTATGAACACTGAAGCTTTCTTT.

V gene TRBV29-1 combines with J gene TRBJ1-1, with a tentative D call TRBD1 (5 bases). This CDR3 has 13 amino acids. The ends were cut back, 4 bases at V and 5 bases at J, with 14 bases in the middle. Germline V gene sequence: CDR1 SQVTM, CDR2 ANQGSEA. This chain's CDR3 is CSVAPGLGTEAFF. Written as DNA, the CDR3 is TGCAGCGTTGCCCCAGGGCTGGGGACTGAAGCTTTCTTT.

The CDR3 DNA follows: TGTGCCACCAGTGATCCCGGACTAGCGGAGGTTCTGCAGTTCTTC. Amino acid sequence: CATSDPGLAEVLQFF. V gene TRBV24-1 combines with J gene TRBJ2-1, with 10 bases aligning to TRBD2. With 3 bases clipped from V and 12 bases from J, the junction kept 10 bases outside the gene matches. CDR1 and CDR2 (germline): KGHDR, SFDVKD. The CDR3 is 15 amino acids.

The CDR3 region is CAFTRSTANYGYTF. In DNA form, the CDR3 reads TGTGCCTTCACCAGGAGTACAGCTAACTATGGCTACACCTTC. The rearrangement links TRBV30 to TRBJ1-2; D is uncertain. The V gene's germline CDR1 is GTSNPN and CDR2 SVGIG (reference sequence). The V gene lost 7 bases and the J gene lost 0 bases, with 15 bases spanning the gap. This CDR3 has 14 residues.

The chain recombines TRBV19 with TRBJ1-1, with 7 bases matching TRBD1. The CDR3 covers 16 residues. V shed 7 bases, J shed 1 base, and the junction held 12 bases outside the gene matches. Germline assignment: CDR1 LNHDA and CDR2 SQIVND (reference sequence). The CDR3 DNA sequence: TGTGCCAGTACCGGGTTTTCAGGGGGACGGAACACTGAAGCTTTCTTT. Translating it yields CASTGFSGGRNTEAFF.

The chain employs TRBV6-5 and TRBJ2-7; 7 nucleotides align to TRBD1. The CDR3 totals 16 residues. Germline V CDR1 and CDR2: MNHEY, SVGAGI. V was pared by 0 bases and J by 3 bases, with 8 bases of the junction left unmatched. The CDR3 DNA is TGTGCCAGCAGTTACTCGGGGTGGACAGGCAGCTACGAGCAGTACTTC. Translation gives CASSYSGWTGSYEQYF.

This chain links TRBV4-3 with TRBJ2-1; no definite D call. Germline CDR1 is LGHNA and CDR2 is YSLEER. V was pared by 1 base and J by 6 bases, with 10 bases between. CDR3 length equals 14 residues. CDR3 in amino acids: CASSQAQNINEQFF. CDR3 sequence (DNA): TGCGCCAGCAGCCAAGCCCAGAATATCAATGAGCAGTTCTTC.

This sequence joins TRBV24-1 and TRBJ1-5; D perhaps matches TRBD1 (6 bases). The ends were cut back, 7 bases at V and 0 bases at J, with 9 bases in the middle. The germline V gene has CDR1 KGHDR and CDR2 SFDVKD. This CDR3 has 14 amino acids. The CDR3 sequence: CATSKGHSNQPQHF. The DNA for the CDR3 is TGTGCCACCAGCAAGGGACATAGCAATCAGCCCCAGCATTTT.

This chain joins TRBV6-5 and TRBJ2-7, with D perhaps TRBD1 or TRBD2 (5 bases each). Trimming took off 5 bases at V and 2 bases at J, with 31 bases between the two ends. CDR1 is MNHEY and CDR2 is SVGAGI in the germline V gene. The CDR3 loop spans 20 amino acids. CDR3 DNA: TGTGCCAGCAGTGTAAGGGGAGTGGGTGATGTTATGTTCTCTACCTACGAGCAGTACTTC. Amino acid sequence: CASSVRGVGDVMFSTYEQYF.

V and J are TRBV2 and TRBJ2-1, with a weak D call TRBD1 (5 bases). The CDR3 extends over 14 amino acids. CDR1 and CDR2 from the germline V gene are SNHLY and FYNNEI. Trimming took 7 bases from V and 6 from J, leaving 16 bases between them. CDR3 coding DNA: TGTGCCAGCACCCAACAAGACAGTCGCAATGAGCAGTTCTTC. This translates into CASTQQDSRNEQFF.

The J gene is TRBJ1-5, the V gene TRBV5-5; no reliable D call. CDR3 length equals 14 residues. Germline values: CDR1 SGHKS, CDR2 YYEKEE (reference sequence). With 1 base removed from V and 2 bases from J, the gap between germline ends came to 7 bases. The CDR3 here is CASSLPSGNQPQHF. The CDR3 DNA is TGTGCCAGCAGCTTGCCCTCAGGCAATCAGCCCCAGCATTTT.

This clonotype has a handful of counts. V is TRBV27 and J is TRBJ1-3; D is unclear. Trimming took off 5 bases at V and 0 bases at J, with 8 bases between the two ends. The CDR3 spans 14 residues. Germline V gene lookup returns CDR1 MNHEY and CDR2 SMNVEV (reference sequence). The CDR3 DNA reads as TGTGCCAGCAGTCCGGGTTACTCTGGAAACACCATATATTTT. This encodes CASSPGYSGNTIYF.

The chain uses TRBV20-1 and TRBJ2-7; no reliable D call. V shed 1 base and J shed 2 bases, with 12 bases lying between them. The CDR3 is 14 amino acids. Per the germline V gene, CDR1 is DFQATT and CDR2 is SNEGSKA (reference sequence). CDR3 coding DNA: TGCAGTGCTAGAGGGGCGGTCGACACCTACGAGCAGTACTTC. It codes for CSARGAVDTYEQYF.

V usage is TRBV11-3 and J usage is TRBJ2-7; D not certain. With 0 bases removed from V and 0 bases from J, the gap between germline ends came to 3 bases. The CDR3 length is 13 residues. Germline values: CDR1 SGHNT, CDR2 YENEEA. The DNA for the CDR3 is TGTGCCAGCAGCTTAGACTTCTCCTACGAGCAGTACTTC. Protein: CASSLDFSYEQYF.

V is TRBV20-1 and J is TRBJ2-7; 8 bases are a match to TRBD1. Germline-derived CDR1 and CDR2 are DFQATT and SNEGSKA (reference sequence). The CDR3 sequence is 15 residues long. After removal of 2 bases from V and 0 bases from J, the junction contained 6 bases not matched to a gene. In DNA, the CDR3 is TGCAGTGCTAGAAACGGTCAGGGGGCCTCCTACGAGCAGTACTTC. This sequence encodes CSARNGQGASYEQYF.

This clonotype was seen a few times. The V gene is TRBV29-1, the J gene TRBJ1-2, with D tentatively TRBD1 (6 bases). Germline lookup yields CDR1 SQVTM and CDR2 ANQGSEA. Trimming removed 6 bases from V and 4 bases from J, with 12 bases in between. CDR3 length: 12 residues. The CDR3 sequence: CSVHTGSYGYTF. CDR3 in DNA: TGCAGCGTCCATACAGGGAGCTATGGCTACACCTTC.

This chain uses TRBV6-6 with TRBJ2-3; 15 nucleotides line up with TRBD2. The length of the CDR3 is 17 residues. Unmatched junction bases numbered 8, after V lost 7 bases and J lost 3 bases. Germline values: CDR1 MNHNY, CDR2 SVGAGI (reference sequence). The CDR3 sequence is CASTRTSGRARTDTQYF. The CDR3 DNA is TGTGCCAGCACCCGGACTAGCGGGAGGGCCCGGACAGATACGCAGTATTTT.

A word on this clonotype: Sequence at one end of the junction differs from germline and may be a read error. The chain uses TRBV5-7 and TRBJ2-7; TRBD1 might be the D (6 bases). TRBV5-7 is noted as an ORF with a role that remains uncertain. The CDR3 is 16 residues long. The CDR3 DNA follows: TGTGCCAGCAGTTTGGGCATTTCGACAGGAGTCTACGAGCAGTACTTC. It yields the protein CASSLGISTGVYEQYF.

V usage is TRBV6-5 and J usage is TRBJ2-2; D call uncertain. Germline V CDR1 and CDR2: MNHEY, SVGAGI. The CDR3 runs to 15 residues. Between the trimmed V and J ends, which lost 2 bases and 4 bases, there was a span of 11 bases. For the CDR3, the DNA is TGTGCCAGCAGTTACGGAAGAACAGCCACCGGGGAGCTGTTTTTT. Protein sequence: CASSYGRTATGELFF.

This clonotype was seen a single time. This chain joins TRBV30 and TRBJ2-1; D ambiguous. With 3 bases removed from V and 10 bases from J, the gap between germline ends came to 10 bases. Germline CDR1 and CDR2: GTSNPN and SVGIG (reference sequence). This CDR3 is built from 11 residues. Written as DNA, the CDR3 is TGTGCCTGGAGCTCCGGTCAGGAGCAGTTCTTC. It is translated as CAWSSGQEQFF.

DNA of the CDR3: TGTGCCAGCAGTCCCATGCCGGGATTGAACGGCATTCAGTACTTC. It yields the protein CASSPMPGLNGIQYF. The V gene is TRBV12-3 or TRBV12-4, the J gene TRBJ2-4; D is perhaps TRBD2 (5 bases). V was shortened by 5 bases and J by 9 bases, with 20 bases between the two germline ends. This CDR3 contains 15 residues.

V gene TRBV29-1 combines with J gene TRBJ2-7, with D tentatively TRBD2 (5 bases). Looked up from germline, CDR1 is SQVTM and CDR2 is ANQGSEA. The ends were cut back, 6 bases at V and 3 bases at J, with 18 bases in the middle. The CDR3 runs 14 residues. In nucleotides, the CDR3 is TGCAGCGTCCTTACACGATCCGAGGGCTACGAGCAGTACTTC. This sequence encodes CSVLTRSEGYEQYF.

The V gene is TRBV5-4, the J gene TRBJ1-1; D is uncertain. Germline assignment: CDR1 SGHNT and CDR2 YYREEE (reference sequence). Trimming pared 3 bases from V and 3 bases from J, leaving 15 bases between. The CDR3 is 15 amino acids. In nucleotides, the CDR3 is TGTGCCAGCAGCTGGGGTCGCACTCCAGACACTGAAGCTTTCTTT. This translates into CASSWGRTPDTEAFF.

V is TRBV5-4 and J is TRBJ2-1, with TRBD1 matching 7 bases. Per the germline V gene, CDR1 is SGHNT and CDR2 is YYREEE (reference sequence). Trimming took 3 bases from V and 7 from J; bases not matched to a gene: 10. The CDR3 is 15 residues long. The CDR3 is CASSSGTASWNEQFF. The CDR3 DNA sequence: TGTGCCAGCAGCTCCGGGACAGCCTCGTGGAATGAGCAGTTCTTC.

This rearrangement joins TRBV6-5 to TRBJ2-1; 11 bases agree with TRBD2. V shed 3 bases and J 8 bases; nucleotides not matched to a gene: 3. Germline CDR1 MNHEY, CDR2 SVGAGI. There are 14 residues in the CDR3. CDR3 in amino acids: CASSYGLAGYEQFF. The CDR3 bases are TGTGCCAGCAGTTATGGACTAGCGGGCTATGAGCAGTTCTTC.

The chain uses TRBV29-1 and TRBJ2-7; D might be TRBD2 (5 bases). The CDR3 runs to 14 residues. Germline loops: CDR1 SQVTM, CDR2 ANQGSEA. Trimming took 0 bases from V and 2 from J, leaving 11 bases between them. The CDR3 sequence is CSVEEGVSPYEQYF. The CDR3 nucleotides read TGCAGCGTTGAAGAGGGAGTAAGCCCCTACGAGCAGTACTTC.

The chain employs TRBV29-1 and TRBJ2-7; D not certain. The CDR3 length is 12 residues. With 6 bases removed from V and 1 base from J, the gap between germline ends came to 10 bases. Germline loops: CDR1 SQVTM, CDR2 ANQGSEA. CDR3 nucleotides: TGCAGCGTAAAAGGGCAGTCCTACGAGCAGTACTTC. It codes for CSVKGQSYEQYF.

The rearrangement links TRBV5-1 to TRBJ2-3; 8 bases map to TRBD1. J gave up 4 bases and V 5 bases, and 3 bases lay outside the gene matches. This CDR3 has 13 residues. CDR1 is SGHRS and CDR2 is YFSETQ in the germline V gene. The CDR3 DNA reads as TGCGCCAGCAGTACACAGGGGGCAGATACGCAGTATTTT. Protein product: CASSTQGADTQYF.